One sample yielded the 19 T cell receptor beta chains listed below, sequenced in a study of identical twins. From the 5' RACE reads, TCRdb called clonotypes with MiXCR, one entry per CDR3 protein. The sample records approximately 600,000 distinct CDR3 sequences, nearly 10% being singletons. Separately, the same data were catalogued under a study of yellow fever vaccine responses in identical twins.

The specimen was PBMCs. These receptors were collected from a woman aged 18-29 years in good health.

V and J are TRBV5-1 and TRBJ2-7; 9 positions agree with TRBD1. V was pared by 4 bases and J by 6 bases, with 11 bases of the junction left unmatched. Germline-derived CDR1 and CDR2 are SGHRS and YFSETQ. The CDR3 consists of 15 residues. CDR3 sequence (DNA): TGCGCCAGCAGCAACACCGGGACAGGGCGTGCCGAGCAGTACTTC. Its protein product is CASSNTGTGRAEQYF.

The chain joins TRBV7-3 to TRBJ2-5, with no clear D. This CDR3 spans 15 amino acids. V was cut by 2 bases and J by 4 bases, with 14 bases left in between. Germline V CDR1 and CDR2: SGHTA, FQGTGA. The CDR3 sequence is CASSLREAGPETQYF. The CDR3 bases are TGTGCCAGCAGCTTACGTGAGGCAGGCCCAGAGACCCAGTACTTC.

Ten or more counts support this clonotype. This chain links TRBV10-3 with TRBJ2-7; 12 bases match TRBD2. Germline CDR1 reads ENHRY; CDR2 reads SYGVKD. The CDR3 consists of 15 residues. V was clipped by 4 bases and J by 6 bases; unmatched bases: 7. The CDR3 sequence is CAISGSLGLAGEQYF. In DNA, the CDR3 is TGTGCCATCAGTGGTAGTCTGGGACTAGCGGGCGAGCAGTACTTC.

This clonotype came up a few times. Mismatch with germline at one junction end may stem from a read error. This rearrangement joins TRBV7-7 to TRBJ2-7; D not certain. CDR1 SSHAT and CDR2 FNYEAQ come from the germline V gene (reference sequence). The CDR3 totals 16 residues. CDR3 DNA: TGTGCTAGCAGCCCTGAGGTGTATTGCCCTACGATTGAGCAGTACTTC. This translates into CASSPEVYCPTIEQYF.

This clonotype was observed a few times. The chain combines TRBV20-1 with TRBJ2-7; D is possibly TRBD1 or TRBD2 (5 bases each). CDR1 and CDR2 from the germline V gene are DFQATT and SNEGSKA (reference sequence). Trimming cost V 1 base and J 3 bases, with 13 bases left between them. The CDR3 consists of 14 residues. The CDR3 bases are TGCAGTGCTAGAGCCGGGACGGTACTCTACGAGCAGTACTTC. Translated, it gives CSARAGTVLYEQYF.

This clonotype occurred a few times. The chain carries TRBV7-8 and TRBJ2-3; D may be TRBD2 (6 bases). Germline V CDR1 and CDR2: SGHVS, FQNEAQ. Trimming left V 4 bases short and J 2 bases short, with 19 bases between. The CDR3 has 17 amino acids. In nucleotides, the CDR3 is TGTGCCAGCAGCTCAGACTTAGCGGACGTCTTCACAGATACGCAGTATTTT. Its protein product is CASSSDLADVFTDTQYF. The whole variable domain, remainder taken from reference TRBV7-8 and TRBJ2-3, is GAGVSQSPRYKVAKRGQDVALRCDPISGHVSLFWYQQALGQGPEFLTYFQNEAQLDKSGLPSDRFFAERPEGSVSTLKIQRTQQEDSAVYLCASSSDLADVFTDTQYFGPGTRLTVL.

The V call is TRBV3-1, the J call TRBJ2-1; 7 bases align to TRBD1. The CDR3 extends over 16 amino acids. Trimming at V came to 6 bases and at J to 2 bases, leaving 10 bases not matched to a gene. Germline V gives CDR1 LGHDT, CDR2 YNNKEL (reference sequence). The CDR3 loop reads CASSWQGEGAYNEQFF. CDR3 coding DNA: TGTGCCAGCAGTTGGCAGGGGGAAGGGGCCTACAATGAGCAGTTCTTC.

This CDR3 reads CASSVQRDSYEQYF. The CDR3 DNA reads as TGTGCCAGCAGCGTGCAGCGGGACTCCTACGAGCAGTACTTC. V and J are TRBV7-9 and TRBJ2-7; 7 positions match TRBD2. The CDR3 length is 14 residues. The V segment lost 5 bases and the J segment 0 bases; nucleotides outside the gene matches: 4. From germline, CDR1 is SEHNR and CDR2 FQNEAQ (reference sequence).

This clonotype was picked up many times. The rearrangement uses TRBV7-6 and TRBJ2-7; D is ambiguous. Germline lookup yields CDR1 SGHVS and CDR2 FNYEAQ. The length of the CDR3 is 13 residues. V lost 0 bases and J 3 bases, leaving 6 bases between the germline ends. The CDR3 protein is CASSLAQNYEQYF. The CDR3 DNA reads as TGTGCCAGCAGCTTAGCCCAGAACTACGAGCAGTACTTC.

This clonotype was recorded a few times. The V and J genes are TRBV10-3 and TRBJ1-1, with TRBD1 as a possible D gene (6 bases). The CDR3 covers 13 residues. With 11 bases removed from V and 1 base from J, the gap between germline ends came to 14 bases. CDR1 ENHRY and CDR2 SYGVKD come from the germline V gene. The CDR3 loop reads CALQEDRNTEAFF. The CDR3 bases are TGTGCCCTCCAAGAGGACAGGAACACTGAAGCTTTCTTT.

As DNA, the CDR3 is TGTGCCAGTAGTAAAGGGACTAGCGGGAGAATCTATGAGCAGTTCTTC. Encoded protein: CASSKGTSGRIYEQFF. This chain joins TRBV19 and TRBJ2-1; the match to TRBD2 covers 14 bases. V shed 4 bases, J shed 8 bases, and the junction held 7 bases outside the gene matches. There are 16 residues in the CDR3. The germline V gene has CDR1 LNHDA and CDR2 SQIVND (reference sequence). The whole variable domain, filled in from reference TRBV19 and TRBJ2-1, reads DGGITQSPKYLFRKEGQNVTLSCEQNLNHDAMYWYRQDPGQGLRLIYYSQIVNDFQKGDIAEGYSVSREKKESFPLTVTSAQKNPTAFYLCASSKGTSGRIYEQFFGPGTRLTVL.

This chain joins TRBV3-1 and TRBJ2-2, with 7 bases that match TRBD1. The CDR3 has 14 amino acids. CDR1 is LGHDT, CDR2 YNNKEL, per germline (reference sequence). With V trimmed by 4 bases and J by 7 bases, 6 bases remained unmatched. CDR3 sequence reads: CASSRQGGDGELFF. The CDR3 bases are TGTGCCAGCAGCCGACAGGGCGGAGACGGGGAGCTGTTTTTT. Combining the CDR3 with reference TRBV3-1 and TRBJ2-2 gives the whole variable domain DTAVSQTPKYLVTQMGNDKSIKCEQNLGHDTMYWYKQDSKKFLKIMFSYNNKELIINETVPNRFSPKSPDKAHLNLHINSLELGDSAVYFCASSRQGGDGELFFGEGSRLTVL.

This clonotype has a handful of counts. The chain combines TRBV12-3 or TRBV12-4 with TRBJ2-7; maybe TRBD1 (6 bases). V was pared by 3 bases and J by 7 bases, with 10 bases between. This CDR3 comprises 12 residues. For the CDR3, the DNA is TGTGCCAGCAGTTTCAGGGGTTGGGAGCAGTACTTC. Protein product: CASSFRGWEQYF.

The V call is TRBV28, the J call TRBJ2-2; weak D call: TRBD2 (6 bases). There are 15 residues in the CDR3. CDR1 MDHEN and CDR2 SYDVKM come from the germline V gene. With 5 bases removed from V and 6 bases from J, the gap between germline ends came to 16 bases. CDR3 bases: TGTGCCAGCAGTCTCAACCCCACTAGCTCCGGGGAGCTGTTTTTT. It translates to CASSLNPTSSGELFF.

This clonotype showed up just a few times. This sequence joins TRBV2 and TRBJ2-5, with a possible D match to TRBD2 (5 bases). The CDR3 length is 15 residues. Germline-derived CDR1 and CDR2 are SNHLY and FYNNEI. V lost 5 bases, J lost 5 bases, and 18 bases lay in between. DNA of the CDR3: TGTGCCAGCAGTCCTGAGGGTGGCTCCACGGAGACCCAGTACTTC. Its protein product is CASSPEGGSTETQYF.

This chain uses TRBV29-1 with TRBJ2-1, with D perhaps matching TRBD2 (5 bases). Germline values: CDR1 SQVTM, CDR2 ANQGSEA. This CDR3 contains 12 residues. V shed 4 bases and J shed 5 bases, with 9 bases lying between them. CDR3 in DNA: TGCAGCGTTGCGGCGGGTAACAATGAGCAGTTCTTC. Encoded protein: CSVAAGNNEQFF.

The rearrangement links TRBV5-1 to TRBJ2-1; D is possibly TRBD2 (7 bases). Germline CDR1 SGHRS, CDR2 YFSETQ. V was clipped by 4 bases and J by 6 bases, with 23 bases between them. This CDR3 has 17 residues. CDR3 sequence: CASSPPLLGGGANEQFF. CDR3 DNA: TGCGCCAGCAGCCCGCCCCTATTAGGAGGGGGGGCCAATGAGCAGTTCTTC.

The chain uses TRBV6-5 and TRBJ2-7, with 9 bases aligning to TRBD1. Unmatched junction bases numbered 1, after V lost 0 bases and J lost 1 base. Germline lookup yields CDR1 MNHEY and CDR2 SVGAGI. This CDR3 is 15 amino acids long. This CDR3 is CASSYSDRGSYEQYF. In DNA form, the CDR3 reads TGTGCCAGCAGTTACTCCGACAGGGGGTCCTACGAGCAGTACTTC.

This chain uses TRBV7-9 with TRBJ2-7; 7 nucleotides agree with TRBD1. Losses at the gene ends were 2 bases for V and 5 bases for J; bases not matched to a gene: 3. Germline loops: CDR1 SEHNR, CDR2 FQNEAQ (reference sequence). This CDR3 comprises 13 residues. DNA of the CDR3: TGTGCCAGCAGCTTATTTGACAGGGACGAGCAGTACTTC. Its protein product is CASSLFDRDEQYF. Full variable domain (rest looked up from reference TRBV7-9 and TRBJ2-7): DTGVSQNPRHKITKRGQNVTFRCDPISEHNRLYWYRQTLGQGPEFLTYFQNEAQLEKSRLLSDRFSAERPKGSFSTLEIQRTEQGDSAMYLCASSLFDRDEQYFGPGTRLTVT.